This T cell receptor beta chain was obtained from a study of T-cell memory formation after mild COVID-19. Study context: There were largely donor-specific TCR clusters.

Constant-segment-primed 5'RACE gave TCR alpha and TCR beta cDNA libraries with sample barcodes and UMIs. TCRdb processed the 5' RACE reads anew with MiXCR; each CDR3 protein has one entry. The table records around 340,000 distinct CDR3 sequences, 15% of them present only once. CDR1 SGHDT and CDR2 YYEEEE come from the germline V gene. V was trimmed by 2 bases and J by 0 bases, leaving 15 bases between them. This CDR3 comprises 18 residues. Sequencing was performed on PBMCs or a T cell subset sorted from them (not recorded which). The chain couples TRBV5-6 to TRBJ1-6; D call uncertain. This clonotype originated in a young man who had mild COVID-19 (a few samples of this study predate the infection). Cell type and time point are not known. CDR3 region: CASSFPSGRSSYNSPLHF. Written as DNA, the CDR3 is TGTGCCAGCAGCTTTCCATCGGGAAGGAGCTCCTATAATTCACCCCTCCACTTT.